The 18 T cell receptor beta chains below come from one sample, sequenced in a study of T-cell memory formation after mild COVID-19. TCRdb independently ran MiXCR on the 5' RACE reads; one entry per CDR3 protein. The sample shows approximately 150,000 distinct CDR3 sequences, about 15% of them seen only once. The sequencing sample was made of PBMCs or a T cell subset sorted from them (not recorded which). All receptors come from an adult woman who had mild COVID-19 (a few samples of this study predate the infection). Cell type and time point are not known.

This clonotype was observed many times. V gene TRBV7-2 combines with J gene TRBJ2-5; the D is unclear. CDR1 and CDR2 from the germline V gene are SGHTA and FQGNSA. The CDR3 loop spans 15 amino acids. V shed 2 bases and J shed 0 bases, with 10 bases lying between them. Here the CDR3 DNA reads TGTGCCAGCAGCTTATTTCACGGATACCAAGAGACCCAGTACTTC. Encoded protein: CASSLFHGYQETQYF.

A few counts support this clonotype. The chain employs TRBV29-1 and TRBJ2-2; 11 bases agree with TRBD2. V gave up 2 bases and J gave up 4 bases; unmatched junction bases: 6. Germline CDR1 SQVTM, CDR2 ANQGSEA. CDR3 length: 16 residues. The CDR3 nucleotides are TGCAGCGTTGAATCTCCTAGCGGGAGGTTCACCGGGGAGCTGTTTTTT. Its protein product is CSVESPSGRFTGELFF.

V and J are TRBV10-3 and TRBJ2-5, with 10 bases identical to TRBD1. Germline CDR1 ENHRY, CDR2 SYGVKD. V dropped 3 bases and J dropped 2; count of bases not matched to a gene: 6. The CDR3 extends over 16 amino acids. As DNA, the CDR3 is TGTGCCATCAGTGAACCTCCGGGACAGGGGCAAGAGACCCAGTACTTC. Residues: CAISEPPGQGQETQYF.

V is TRBV9 and J is TRBJ2-5, with no clear D. In germline, CDR1 is SGDLS, CDR2 YYNGEE. The CDR3 length is 17 residues. Trimming stripped 0 bases from V and 2 bases from J, with 17 bases between. CDR3 coding DNA: TGTGCCAGCAGCGTAGTGCAGAGCGTTGGATTTCAAGAGACCCAGTACTTC. Protein: CASSVVQSVGFQETQYF.

This clonotype was detected only a few times. V usage is TRBV2 and J usage is TRBJ2-3; TRBD2 aligns across 8 bases. Germline CDR1 SNHLY, CDR2 FYNNEI. With 2 bases clipped from V and 1 base from J, the junction kept 5 bases outside the gene matches. CDR3 size: 16 residues. The CDR3 loop is CASSELGSGGTDTQYF. For the CDR3, the DNA is TGTGCCAGCAGTGAATTAGGTAGCGGGGGCACAGATACGCAGTATTTT.

This sequence joins TRBV9 and TRBJ1-4; the D is unclear. V was cut by 0 bases and J by 3 bases, with 9 bases left in between. Germline V lookup: CDR1 SGDLS, CDR2 YYNGEE. This CDR3 spans 15 amino acids. This CDR3 is CASSVGALANEKLFF. CDR3 DNA sequence: TGTGCCAGCAGCGTAGGGGCATTAGCTAATGAAAAACTGTTTTTT. Together with reference TRBV9 and TRBJ1-4, the CDR3 gives the full variable domain: DSGVTQTPKHLITATGQRVTLRCSPRSGDLSVYWYQQSLDQGLQFLIQYYNGEERAKGNILERFSAQQFPDLHSELNLSSLELGDSALYFCASSVGALANEKLFFGSGTQLSVL.

This clonotype was counted only a few times. This chain connects TRBV20-1 to TRBJ1-4; D is perhaps TRBD1 (5 bases). CDR3 size: 13 residues. CDR1 and CDR2 from the germline V gene are DFQATT and SNEGSKA (reference sequence). The V gene lost 4 bases and the J gene lost 5 bases, with 11 bases spanning the gap. The DNA for the CDR3 is TGCAGTGCTACCGGGACGGTGAATGAAAAACTGTTTTTT. Translating it yields CSATGTVNEKLFF.

This clonotype was counted ten times or more. The chain joins TRBV14 to TRBJ2-1, with 13 bases that match TRBD2. The V segment lost 8 bases and the J segment 9 bases; nucleotides outside the gene matches: 4. Germline values: CDR1 SGHDN, CDR2 FVKESK. The CDR3 contains 13 residues. The CDR3 loop is CASRTSGRTEQFF. Here the CDR3 DNA reads TGTGCCAGCCGGACTAGCGGGAGAACTGAGCAGTTCTTC. Full variable domain (remainder filled in from reference TRBV14 and TRBJ2-1): EAGVTQFPSHSVIEKGQTVTLRCDPISGHDNLYWYRRVMGKEIKFLLHFVKESKQDESGMPNNRFLAERTGGTYSTLKVQPAELEDSGVYFCASRTSGRTEQFFGPGTRLTVL.

The chain is built from TRBV18 and TRBJ2-7; D might be TRBD2 (6 bases). Looked up from germline, CDR1 is KGHSH and CDR2 is LQKENI. V dropped 0 bases and J dropped 2 bases, with 11 bases sitting between them. The CDR3 extends over 15 amino acids. The CDR3 nucleotides read TGTGCCAGCTCACCACCCGGGGCGGGGACCTACGAGCAGTACTTC. Its protein is CASSPPGAGTYEQYF.

This clonotype has more than one count but fewer than ten. At one end the junction does not follow the germline gene, possibly because of a read error. The chain recombines TRBV30 with TRBJ2-1; 9 bases fit TRBD1. The CDR3 spans 11 residues. Germline V CDR1 and CDR2: GTSNPN, SVGIG (reference sequence). Written as DNA, the CDR3 is TGTGCCTGGAGTGCCCCGGGACAGGGTGTCTTC. As protein: CAWSAPGQGVF.

V gene TRBV15 combines with J gene TRBJ2-1, with D perhaps given as TRBD1 or TRBD2 (5 bases each). The V gene lost 3 bases and the J gene lost 10 bases, with 19 bases spanning the gap. The CDR3 contains 15 residues. The germline CDR1 and CDR2 sequences are LNHNV and YYDKDF (reference sequence). Written as DNA, the CDR3 is TGTGCCACCAGCAGGGACCTTGGGGGTCTGGACGAGCAGTTCTTC. It yields the protein CATSRDLGGLDEQFF.

This clonotype was counted a few times. V and J are TRBV6-5 and TRBJ2-2; 11 bases fit TRBD2. J was trimmed by 6 bases and V by 6 bases; bases with no gene match: 9. CDR1 and CDR2 from the germline V gene are MNHEY and SVGAGI. The CDR3 length is 16 residues. CDR3 sequence: CASRGTSGHRSGELFF. For the CDR3, the DNA is TGTGCCAGCAGAGGGACTAGCGGCCACCGGTCCGGGGAGCTGTTTTTT.

Many counts were recorded for this clonotype. This rearrangement joins TRBV29-1 to TRBJ2-1; 11 bases line up with TRBD2. The CDR3 has 14 amino acids. Trimming removed 8 bases from V and 10 bases from J; junction bases left unmatched: 13. Germline V gives CDR1 SQVTM, CDR2 ANQGSEA. The CDR3 here is CSTLGTSGSREQFF. The CDR3 coding sequence is TGCAGCACCCTGGGTACTAGCGGGAGCAGGGAGCAGTTCTTC.

Of note for this clonotype: Just one base apart from a much larger clone, this may be a read error. V is TRBV27 and J is TRBJ2-7, with a possible D match to TRBD2 (5 bases). CDR3 length: 14 amino acids. Germline CDR1 reads MNHEY; CDR2 reads SMNVEV (reference sequence). The germline V and J ends were trimmed by 2 bases and 4 bases, with 12 bases remaining between them. The CDR3, as DNA: TGTGCCAGCAGTTTAAGGGAGTGTGGATACGAGCAGTACTTC. Amino acid sequence: CASSLRECGYEQYF.

This clonotype was seen a few times. The chain couples TRBV6-1 to TRBJ2-1, with D possibly being TRBD1 (7 bases). CDR1 and CDR2 (germline): MNHNS, SASEGT. This CDR3 comprises 13 residues. V was shortened by 7 bases and J by 8 bases, with 15 bases between the two germline ends. CDR3 DNA sequence: TGTGCCAGCACGCAGGGGGGATGGTATGAGCAGTTCTTC. It yields the protein CASTQGGWYEQFF.

This clonotype was seen a few times. The chain joins TRBV6-2 or TRBV6-3 to TRBJ2-7; D not certain. V lost 6 bases and J 0 bases, leaving 15 bases between the germline ends. The CDR3 extends over 15 amino acids. The germline V gene encodes CDR1 MNHEY and CDR2 SVGEGT. The CDR3 DNA reads TGTGCCAGCAGCCCAAGAGGCCCCAGCTCCTACGAGCAGTACTTC. This sequence encodes CASSPRGPSSYEQYF.

The V call is TRBV15, the J call TRBJ1-5, with TRBD1 as a possible D gene (6 bases). The CDR3 is 18 amino acids. The V gene's germline CDR1 is LNHNV and CDR2 YYDKDF (reference sequence). V was shortened by 4 bases and J by 0 bases, with 19 bases between the two germline ends. The CDR3 DNA is TGTGCCACCAGCAAGAGGGGGGACACAAAGGGTAGCAATCAGCCCCAGCATTTT. It encodes CATSKRGDTKGSNQPQHF. Using reference TRBV15 and TRBJ1-5 for the parts outside the CDR3, the full variable domain is DAMVIQNPRYQVTQFGKPVTLSCSQTLNHNVMYWYQQKSSQAPKLLFHYYDKDFNNEADTPDNFQSRRPNTSFCFLDIRSPGLGDTAMYLCATSKRGDTKGSNQPQHFGDGTRLSIL.

This clonotype was seen a handful of times. The chain uses TRBV11-3 and TRBJ2-1; 11 bases line up with TRBD2. The trim removed 5 bases at V and 0 bases at J, leaving 9 bases unmatched. CDR1 and CDR2 (germline): SGHNT, YENEEA. The CDR3 is 18 residues long. The CDR3 DNA sequence: TGTGCCAGCAGCCCAGGTAGCGGGAGGGTAGGCTCCTACAATGAGCAGTTCTTC. As protein: CASSPGSGRVGSYNEQFF. The full variable domain, with the rest looked up from reference TRBV11-3 and TRBJ2-1, is EAGVVQSPRYKIIEKKQPVAFWCNPISGHNTLYWYLQNLGQGPELLIRYENEEAVDDSQLPKDRFSAERLKGVDSTLKIQPAELGDSAVYLCASSPGSGRVGSYNEQFFGPGTRLTVL.